The 22 T cell receptor beta chains below were found in one sample sequenced in a study of PD-L1 blockade in urothelial cancer. Repertoires were generated with immunoSEQ multiplex PCR, while TCRdb's copy carries only in-frame clones and drops some. The table shows around 70,000 clones, with 84% occurring only once. The sample in question was PBMCs, obtained around atezolizumab (anti-PD-L1) treatment. The receptors come from a man aged 65-85 years with urothelial cancer.

This sequence joins TRBV7-3 and TRBJ2-3; the D is unclear. CDR1 and CDR2 from the germline V gene are SGHTA and FQGTGA. Trimming took 1 base from V and 3 from J, leaving 8 bases between them. The CDR3 length is 14 residues. CDR3 sequence: CASSLNEFTDTQYF. CDR3 coding DNA: TGTGCCAGCAGCTTAAACGAGTTTACAGATACGCAGTATTTT.

This chain joins TRBV5-4 and TRBJ1-2; 7 bases align to TRBD1. V dropped 2 bases and J dropped 0; count of bases not matched to a gene: 4. There are 15 residues in the CDR3. Germline CDR1 and CDR2: SGHNT and YYREEE (reference sequence). DNA for the CDR3: TGTGCCAGCAGCTTAGGGACAGATACTAACTATGGCTACACCTTC. It translates to CASSLGTDTNYGYTF.

This clone has only a few counts. The CDR3 nucleotides read TGTGCCAGCAGCCCCCGGACAGGGATTTACGGAGGAGCCAAAAACATTCAGTACTTC. Protein sequence: CASSPRTGIYGGAKNIQYF. This rearrangement joins TRBV7-9 to TRBJ2-4, with 8 bases identical to TRBD1. The germline V gene encodes CDR1 SEHNR and CDR2 FQNEAQ (reference sequence). The CDR3 totals 19 residues. The trim removed 5 bases at V and 0 bases at J, leaving 15 bases unmatched.

The chain has TRBV4-1 and TRBJ2-7; possibly TRBD1 for D (5 bases). Trimming left V 0 bases short and J 5 bases short, with 17 bases between. The CDR3 length is 16 residues. Germline V gene lookup returns CDR1 MGHRA and CDR2 YSYEKL. CDR3 amino acids: CASSQDTRQGFDEQYF. In nucleotides, the CDR3 is TGCGCCAGCAGCCAAGATACCCGGCAGGGTTTCGACGAGCAGTACTTC.

The V call is TRBV12-2, the J call TRBJ2-3; the table names TRBD2, a call not compared with the DNA. TRBV12-2 is a recognized pseudogene. The CDR3 covers 16 residues. CDR3 loop: CASRWGLAGATDTQYF. The CDR3 nucleotides are TGTGCAAGTCGCTGGGGACTAGCGGGAGCCACAGATACGCAGTATTTT.

V and J are TRBV7-2 and TRBJ1-5; tentatively, D is TRBD1 (5 bases). Germline CDR1 is SGHTA and CDR2 is FQGNSA. Trimming stripped 6 bases from V and 8 bases from J, with 17 bases between. The length of the CDR3 is 14 residues. The CDR3 here is CASRKGAPGEPQHF. For the CDR3, the DNA is TGTGCCAGCAGGAAAGGGGCCCCGGGAGAGCCCCAGCATTTT.

This clone was seen a handful of times. V is TRBV5-1 and J is TRBJ2-1; 9 nucleotides match TRBD2. CDR3 size: 15 residues. J gave up 0 bases and V 5 bases, and 3 bases lay outside the gene matches. Germline V gives CDR1 SGHRS, CDR2 YFSETQ. The CDR3 here is CASRLAGSSYNEQFF. In DNA form, the CDR3 reads TGCGCCAGCAGACTAGCGGGCAGCTCCTACAATGAGCAGTTCTTC. The full variable domain, completed using reference TRBV5-1 and TRBJ2-1, is KAGVTQTPRYLIKTRGQQVTLSCSPISGHRSVSWYQQTPGQGLQFLFEYFSETQRNKGNFPGRFSGRQFSNSRSEMNVSTLELGDSALYLCASRLAGSSYNEQFFGPGTRLTVL.

The chain recombines TRBV19 with TRBJ1-3, with D uncertain. Trimming shortened V by 11 bases and J by 5 bases, and 16 bases separated the two germline ends. Germline loops: CDR1 LNHDA, CDR2 SQIVND (reference sequence). The CDR3 spans 13 residues. The CDR3 region has the DNA TGTGCCTCCAGCGAGAAAAACCGAAACACCATATATTTT. Translating it yields CASSEKNRNTIYF.

The CDR3 loop is CASSFQTSGNTGELFF. CDR3 bases: TGTGCCAGCAGTTTCCAGACTAGCGGAAACACCGGGGAGCTGTTTTTT. This chain links TRBV27 with TRBJ2-2; 9 nucleotides match TRBD2. This CDR3 region has 16 residues. Trimming cost V 3 bases and J 2 bases; bases outside gene matches: 4. Germline assignment: CDR1 MNHEY and CDR2 SMNVEV (reference sequence).

This rearrangement joins TRBV2 to TRBJ2-7; 13 nucleotides agree with TRBD2. Germline CDR1 reads SNHLY; CDR2 reads FYNNEI. There are 13 residues in the CDR3. Germline trimming cut 8 bases from V and 2 bases from J; bases unmatched to any gene: 0. CDR3 nucleotides: TGTGCCAGCGGACTAGCGGGAGCCTACGAGCAGTACTTC. Translation gives CASGLAGAYEQYF.

This clone was counted once. The chain employs TRBV9 and TRBJ1-5; 9 bases agree with TRBD1. J gave up 5 bases and V 0 bases, and 15 bases lay outside the gene matches. This CDR3 is built from 19 residues. The V gene's germline CDR1 is SGDLS and CDR2 YYNGEE. The CDR3 spells CASSVAGEGGGQGHQPQHF. The CDR3 DNA reads TGTGCCAGCAGCGTAGCTGGAGAGGGGGGGGGACAGGGACATCAGCCCCAGCATTTT. The entire variable domain, with the rest obtained from reference TRBV9 and TRBJ1-5, is as follows: DSGVTQTPKHLITATGQRVTLRCSPRSGDLSVYWYQQSLDQGLQFLIQYYNGEERAKGNILERFSAQQFPDLHSELNLSSLELGDSALYFCASSVAGEGGGQGHQPQHFGDGTRLSIL.

In DNA form, the CDR3 reads TGTGCCAGCAGTTTTACGACAATCTTCGGCGAGCAGTACTTC. As protein: CASSFTTIFGEQYF. This chain connects TRBV25-1 to TRBJ2-7; no clear D. Germline lookup yields CDR1 MGHDK and CDR2 SYGVNS. V dropped 5 bases and J dropped 6 bases, with 17 bases sitting between them. CDR3 length: 14 amino acids.

This chain joins TRBV6-4 and TRBJ2-3, with 8 positions matching TRBD1. This CDR3 is built from 17 residues. V lost 4 bases, J lost 1 base, and 10 bases stayed unmatched. CDR1 is MRHNA, CDR2 SNTAGT, per germline. CDR3 residues: CASSASPGGAGTDTQYF. The CDR3 DNA sequence: TGTGCCAGCAGTGCCTCGCCAGGGGGCGCGGGCACAGATACGCAGTATTTT.

The rearrangement links TRBV28 to TRBJ2-5; 9 nucleotides align to TRBD2. Per the germline V gene, CDR1 is MDHEN and CDR2 is SYDVKM. The CDR3 is 14 amino acids. V lost 11 bases, J lost 4 bases, and 11 bases stayed unmatched. The CDR3, as DNA: TGTGCCGTTTTAGCGGGAGTGGCGGGAGAGACCCAGTACTTC. This sequence encodes CAVLAGVAGETQYF.

This chain uses TRBV28 with TRBJ1-2; TRBD1 matches at 10 bases. The CDR3 consists of 16 residues. With 5 bases clipped from V and 3 bases from J, the junction kept 9 bases outside the gene matches. In germline, CDR1 is MDHEN, CDR2 SYDVKM. The CDR3 sequence: CASSAGQGLGYYGYTF. Written as DNA, the CDR3 is TGTGCCAGCAGTGCGGGACAGGGGTTAGGTTACTATGGCTACACCTTC.

V is TRBV6-1 and J is TRBJ2-3, with D possibly being TRBD1 (6 bases). The germline V gene has CDR1 MNHNS and CDR2 SASEGT. The V and J ends lost 6 bases and 1 base respectively, with 11 bases between them. This CDR3 region has 14 residues. The CDR3 sequence is CASSLSGGTDTQYF. CDR3 nucleotides: TGTGCCAGCAGCCTCTCAGGGGGCACAGATACGCAGTATTTT.

The CDR3 coding sequence is TGTGCCACCGGTGAGAGCACAGATACGCAGTATTTT. Amino acid sequence: CATGESTDTQYF. The gene calls are TRBV27 and TRBJ2-3; no firm D call. The CDR3 has 12 amino acids. The germline CDR1 and CDR2 sequences are MNHEY and SMNVEV (reference sequence). Trimming removed 10 bases from V and 0 bases from J, with 8 bases in between.

This chain links TRBV27 with TRBJ1-4; D call uncertain. Germline lookup yields CDR1 MNHEY and CDR2 SMNVEV (reference sequence). The CDR3 contains 14 residues. Deletions cut 3 bases from V and 0 bases from J, with 5 bases between. CDR3 in DNA: TGTGCCAGCAGTTTCCTTGCAACTAATGAAAAACTGTTTTTT. Translated: CASSFLATNEKLFF.

The genes are TRBV29-1 and TRBJ2-1; 9 bases fit TRBD2. Germline trimming cut 5 bases from V and 4 bases from J; bases unmatched to any gene: 6. CDR1 is SQVTM and CDR2 is ANQGSEA in the germline V gene. CDR3 length: 14 amino acids. The CDR3 reads CSVLAGSPYNEQFF. In nucleotides, the CDR3 is TGCAGCGTTCTAGCGGGGTCGCCTTACAATGAGCAGTTCTTC.

The V gene is TRBV5-1, the J gene TRBJ2-2, with 10 bases fitting TRBD1. After removal of 5 bases from V and 4 bases from J, the junction contained 5 bases not matched to a gene. The germline V gene has CDR1 SGHRS and CDR2 YFSETQ. This CDR3 spans 15 amino acids. The CDR3 nucleotides are TGCGCCAGCAGGCGGGACAGGGGTGGCACCGGGGAGCTGTTTTTT. This sequence encodes CASRRDRGGTGELFF.

This sequence joins TRBV5-8 and TRBJ1-4; D may be TRBD1 (5 bases). The germline V gene has CDR1 SGHTS and CDR2 YDEGEE. The CDR3 covers 16 residues. V gave up 4 bases and J gave up 0 bases, with 13 bases separating them. For the CDR3, the DNA is TGTGCCAGCAGCACAATAGCAGGGCCAACTAATGAAAAACTGTTTTTT. It translates to CASSTIAGPTNEKLFF.

The gene calls are TRBV9 and TRBJ2-3, with D tentatively TRBD2 (5 bases). The length of the CDR3 is 15 residues. Trimming cost V 0 bases and J 6 bases, with 14 bases left between them. Looked up from germline, CDR1 is SGDLS and CDR2 is YYNGEE. The CDR3 nucleotides are TGTGCCAGCAGCGTAGACTTTGCGGGTGGGGATACGCAGTATTTT. Protein sequence: CASSVDFAGGDTQYF.